This T cell receptor (beta chain) is drawn from a study of blood T cell repertoires in COVID-19. Across the study: PBMCs, B-cell-depleted T cells, or T cells were the source of the cDNA or gDNA that made up the material.

TCRdb keeps only in-frame clones here, not all; method: immunoSEQ multiplex PCR. The table lists about 64,000 clones, around 80% of them singletons. The CDR3 has 15 residues. Germline-derived CDR1 and CDR2 are KGHSH and LQKENI. With 4 bases clipped from V and 1 base from J, the junction kept 3 bases outside the gene matches. This clone came up once. This TCR was recovered from a woman aged 60-75 years with acute or convalescent COVID-19. The sample taken for sequencing was peripheral blood. This chain links TRBV18 with TRBJ1-1, with 10 bases lining up with TRBD1. DNA for the CDR3: TGTGCCAGCTCACGGGACAGGGGATCGAACACTGAAGCTTTCTTT. Translating it yields CASSRDRGSNTEAFF.